These 10 T cell receptor beta chains share one sample of origin, sequenced in a study of shared clonotypes between healthy human individuals. The data were produced by immunoSEQ multiplex PCR, yet TCRdb's version contains in-frame clones alone and is incomplete. The sample lists hundreds of thousands of clones; around three quarters were seen once. The sample taken for sequencing was memory CD4+ T cells sorted from blood. As for subset: CD45RA-negative fraction. These receptors came from a woman in her twenties or thirties in good health.

This clone has just a few counts. The V call is TRBV5-1, the J call TRBJ2-3, with 9 bases that match TRBD1. Germline CDR1 reads SGHRS; CDR2 reads YFSETQ. CDR3 length equals 15 residues. The junction had 8 bases not matched to a gene; V was cut back by 4 bases and J by 5 bases. The CDR3 DNA follows: TGCGCCAGCAGCACTGGGGACAGGGATGTAGATACGCAGTATTTT. Protein product: CASSTGDRDVDTQYF.

Notes on this clone: At one end the junction does not follow the germline gene, possibly because of a read error. The sample contains more than one DNA sequence encoding this CDR3. V is TRBV6-1 and J is TRBJ1-1; D may be TRBD1 (5 bases). CDR1 MNHNS and CDR2 SASEGT come from the germline V gene. The CDR3 length is 15 residues. CDR3 sequence: CASSGDAGWGTEAFF. The CDR3 DNA follows: TGTGCCAGCAGTGGGGACGCGGGGTGGGGCACTGAAGCCTTCTTT.

This chain joins TRBV29-1 and TRBJ2-3; TRBD2 might be the D (6 bases). CDR1 and CDR2 (germline): SQVTM, ANQGSEA. Trimming left V 3 bases short and J 2 bases short, with 12 bases between. This CDR3 spans 14 amino acids. CDR3 loop: CSVDAERATDTQYF. CDR3 nucleotides: TGCAGCGTTGACGCCGAGCGGGCCACAGATACGCAGTATTTT.

As to this clone: Other DNA variants within this sample encode the same CDR3. The rearrangement uses TRBV18 and TRBJ2-3; 7 positions match TRBD2. The germline gives CDR1 KGHSH, CDR2 LQKENI. The junction had 4 bases not matched to a gene; V was cut back by 3 bases and J by 1 base. The CDR3 consists of 15 residues. CDR3 sequence reads: CASSPVLAGTDTQYF. The CDR3 nucleotides are TGTGCCAGCTCACCTGTTCTAGCGGGCACAGATACGCAGTATTTT.

This clone was counted a single time. Other DNA sequences in this sample translate to the same CDR3. The gene calls are TRBV28 and TRBJ2-7; no reliable D call. CDR3 length: 11 amino acids. Germline assignment: CDR1 MDHEN and CDR2 SYDVKM. Trimming removed 4 bases at V and 3 bases at J, with 4 bases between. CDR3 DNA: TGTGCCAGCAGTTCGGGCTACGAGCAGTACTTC. Its protein product is CASSSGYEQYF.

The chain recombines TRBV27 with TRBJ2-7, with D perhaps matching TRBD2 (7 bases). Germline V gene lookup returns CDR1 MNHEY and CDR2 SMNVEV (reference sequence). CDR3 size: 15 residues. Trimming cost V 8 bases and J 0 bases, with 17 bases left between them. CDR3 region: CASGRERGSSYEQYF. The CDR3 DNA sequence: TGTGCCAGCGGGAGGGAAAGGGGGAGCTCCTACGAGCAGTACTTC.

The chain recombines TRBV19 with TRBJ2-2; 9 bases map to TRBD2. Germline values: CDR1 LNHDA, CDR2 SQIVND (reference sequence). The CDR3 covers 16 residues. Losses at the gene ends were 7 bases for V and 1 base for J; bases not matched to a gene: 7. The CDR3 sequence is CASTALAGLNTGELFF. In DNA, the CDR3 is TGTGCCAGTACCGCTCTAGCGGGGCTGAACACCGGGGAGCTGTTTTTT.

This clone showed up just a few times. CDR3 sequence (DNA): TGTGCCAGCAGTAAGGAGCGCTTCACTGAAGCTTTCTTT. It codes for CASSKERFTEAFF. The genes are TRBV27 and TRBJ1-1, with D uncertain. The germline V gene has CDR1 MNHEY and CDR2 SMNVEV (reference sequence). V was trimmed by 5 bases and J by 4 bases, leaving 11 bases between them. The CDR3 runs 13 residues.

V usage is TRBV2 and J usage is TRBJ2-4; D may be TRBD1 or TRBD2 (6 bases each). The CDR3 sequence is 16 residues long. Germline values: CDR1 SNHLY, CDR2 FYNNEI. With 1 base removed from V and 6 bases from J, the gap between germline ends came to 16 bases. The CDR3 region has the DNA TGTGCCAGCAGTGAAGGGGGGGCAGGATTGGGAAACATTCAGTACTTC. Its translation is CASSEGGAGLGNIQYF.

The chain combines TRBV18 with TRBJ1-1, with a possible D match to TRBD1 (5 bases). The CDR3 consists of 15 residues. Germline V gene lookup returns CDR1 KGHSH and CDR2 LQKENI. Trimming stripped 1 base from V and 1 base from J, with 10 bases between. CDR3 nucleotides: TGTGCCAGCTCACCACTTGAGGGGAAGAACACTGAAGCTTTCTTT. Translated: CASSPLEGKNTEAFF.